A single sample is the source of the 27 T cell receptor beta chains below, sequenced in a study of blood T cell repertoires in COVID-19. Method: immunoSEQ multiplex PCR; TCRdb's copy keeps in-frame clones and lacks some. Of 250,000 or so clones in the sample, about 87% were seen once. Sequencing was done on a sample of peripheral blood. Every receptor here comes from a man aged 25-45 years with COVID-19, enrolled during active disease.

The chain has TRBV7-2 and TRBJ1-3; D call uncertain. Per the germline V gene, CDR1 is SGHTA and CDR2 is FQGNSA. The CDR3 length is 12 residues. The V end lost 5 bases, the J end lost 4 bases, and 6 bases lay between the germline ends. This chain's CDR3 is CASSTRGNTIYF. For the CDR3, the DNA is TGTGCCAGCAGCACTCGAGGAAACACCATATATTTT.

This CDR3 is CASSARGGKGGRSSYNEQFF. The CDR3 DNA is TGTGCCAGCAGCGCACGGGGGGGAAAAGGCGGGAGAAGCTCCTACAATGAGCAGTTCTTC. The rearrangement uses TRBV28 and TRBJ2-1; 8 nucleotides agree with TRBD2. The V gene end was trimmed by 6 bases and the J gene end by 0 bases; junction bases not matched to a gene: 19. The germline V gene has CDR1 MDHEN and CDR2 SYDVKM. This CDR3 is 20 amino acids long.

This chain links TRBV7-3 with TRBJ1-1; D unclear. This CDR3 comprises 14 residues. The germline gives CDR1 SGHTA, CDR2 FQGTGA. V was shortened by 0 bases and J by 1 base, with 6 bases between the two germline ends. This CDR3 is CASSLTPENTEAFF. As DNA, the CDR3 is TGTGCCAGCAGCTTAACTCCAGAGAACACTGAAGCTTTCTTT. Looking up the rest from reference TRBV7-3 and TRBJ1-1 gives the full variable domain: GAGVSQTPSNKVTEKGKYVELRCDPISGHTALYWYRQSLGQGPEFLIYFQGTGAADDSGLPNDRFFAVRPEGSVSTLKIQRTERGDSAVYLCASSLTPENTEAFFGQGTRLTVV.

CDR3 DNA: TGTGCCAGCAGCATAGGACAGCACACTGAAGCTTTCTTT. Encoded protein: CASSIGQHTEAFF. The chain links TRBV7-2 to TRBJ1-1; weak D call: TRBD1 (6 bases). V lost 5 bases, J lost 3 bases, and 10 bases lay in between. This CDR3 contains 13 residues. Germline V lookup: CDR1 SGHTA, CDR2 FQGNSA. Together with reference TRBV7-2 and TRBJ1-1, the CDR3 gives the full variable domain: GAGVSQSPSNKVTEKGKDVELRCDPISGHTALYWYRQSLGQGLEFLIYFQGNSAPDKSGLPSDRFSAERTGGSVSTLTIQRTQQEDSAVYLCASSIGQHTEAFFGQGTRLTVV.

The V gene is TRBV11-1, the J gene TRBJ2-2, with D perhaps TRBD2 (6 bases). Trimming pared 5 bases from V and 6 bases from J, leaving 19 bases between. The CDR3 extends over 16 amino acids. Germline CDR1 is SGHAT and CDR2 is FQDESV (reference sequence). In DNA form, the CDR3 reads TGTGCCAGCAGCAGCGCCCGGGACTTAGTCCCCGGGGAGCTGTTTTTT. It translates to CASSSARDLVPGELFF. Looking up the rest from reference TRBV11-1 and TRBJ2-2 gives the full variable domain: EAEVAQSPRYKITEKSQAVAFWCDPISGHATLYWYRQILGQGPELLVQFQDESVVDDSQLPKDRFSAERLKGVDSTLKIQPAELGDSAMYLCASSSARDLVPGELFFGEGSRLTVL.

The chain has TRBV27 and TRBJ1-1; D perhaps matches TRBD1 (6 bases). The CDR3 totals 14 residues. Germline V gives CDR1 MNHEY, CDR2 SMNVEV (reference sequence). Trimming cost V 6 bases and J 3 bases, with 14 bases left between them. Here the CDR3 DNA reads TGTGCCAGCAGCTCCAAGGACAGTTACACTGAAGCTTTCTTT. Protein product: CASSSKDSYTEAFF.

A remark on this clone: The same CDR3 can be traced to other DNA sequences in this sample. The rearrangement uses TRBV7-2 and TRBJ1-1; no clear D gene. Trimming pared 3 bases from V and 1 base from J, leaving 9 bases between. This CDR3 is 14 amino acids long. Germline-derived CDR1 and CDR2 are SGHTA and FQGNSA. The CDR3 nucleotides are TGTGCCAGCAGCTTTGAGGGAGGGAACACTGAAGCTTTCTTT. The encoded protein is CASSFEGGNTEAFF.

V usage is TRBV29-1 and J usage is TRBJ1-1; D unresolved. Trimming took 3 bases from V and 0 from J, leaving 8 bases between them. Germline V gives CDR1 SQVTM, CDR2 ANQGSEA. This CDR3 has 13 amino acids. The CDR3 sequence is CSVEWQMNTEAFF. The CDR3 coding sequence is TGCAGCGTTGAGTGGCAGATGAACACTGAAGCTTTCTTT.

This chain uses TRBV27 with TRBJ2-2; perhaps TRBD1 as D (6 bases). CDR3 size: 16 residues. The ends were cut back, 0 bases at V and 2 bases at J, with 10 bases in the middle. From germline, CDR1 is MNHEY and CDR2 SMNVEV (reference sequence). The CDR3 region has the DNA TGTGCCAGCAGTTTATCGGTACAGGGAAACACCGGGGAGCTGTTTTTT. It yields the protein CASSLSVQGNTGELFF.

This rearrangement joins TRBV15 to TRBJ1-2; the D gene is possibly TRBD1 (6 bases). The CDR3 extends over 15 amino acids. Germline values: CDR1 LNHNV, CDR2 YYDKDF (reference sequence). The V end lost 4 bases, the J end lost 1 base, and 13 bases lay between the germline ends. The CDR3 reads CATSNPGAFNYGYTF. DNA for the CDR3: TGTGCCACCAGCAACCCAGGGGCCTTTAACTATGGCTACACCTTC.

This chain links TRBV28 with TRBJ1-2, with 8 bases that match TRBD1. Looked up from germline, CDR1 is MDHEN and CDR2 is SYDVKM. V trimming: 6 bases; J trimming: 4 bases; junction bases outside the gene matches: 16. The CDR3 loop spans 17 amino acids. In nucleotides, the CDR3 is TGTGCCAGCAGCCTACCCCGTCAGGGGGCGTTTCCCTATGGCTACACCTTC. This codes for CASSLPRQGAFPYGYTF.

This chain joins TRBV29-1 and TRBJ2-7, with D tentatively TRBD1 (6 bases). Looked up from germline, CDR1 is SQVTM and CDR2 is ANQGSEA. The CDR3 has 16 amino acids. V was clipped by 3 bases and J by 1 base, with 19 bases between them. CDR3 sequence: CSVEGPYTGSSYEQYF. CDR3 nucleotide sequence: TGCAGCGTTGAGGGCCCGTATACAGGGAGTTCCTACGAGCAGTACTTC.

This rearrangement joins TRBV7-8 to TRBJ1-2; D is perhaps TRBD1 (6 bases). This CDR3 has 16 residues. Germline values: CDR1 SGHVS, CDR2 FQNEAQ. V shed 1 base and J shed 5 bases, with 17 bases lying between them. CDR3 sequence reads: CASSLGNRAMGYGYTF. DNA of the CDR3: TGTGCCAGCAGCTTAGGAAACAGGGCTATGGGGTATGGCTACACCTTC.

This clone was recorded a few times. The chain combines TRBV29-1 with TRBJ1-2, with D tentatively TRBD1 (5 bases). Germline V gene data show CDR1 as SQVTM and CDR2 as ANQGSEA. This CDR3 has 13 residues. V dropped 2 bases and J dropped 0 bases, with 7 bases sitting between them. DNA for the CDR3: TGCAGCGTTGAAAAGGGGACTAACTATGGCTACACCTTC. This gives the protein CSVEKGTNYGYTF.

The V gene is TRBV19, the J gene TRBJ1-5; TRBD1 agrees at 9 bases. CDR1 LNHDA and CDR2 SQIVND come from the germline V gene (reference sequence). The CDR3 is made up of 16 amino acids. V lost 6 bases to trimming and J lost 0 bases; unmatched junction nucleotides: 6. The CDR3 here is CASRWDRASSNQPQHF. The CDR3, as DNA: TGTGCCAGTAGGTGGGACAGGGCTTCTAGCAATCAGCCCCAGCATTTT.

The chain employs TRBV10-3 and TRBJ1-1; perhaps TRBD1 as D (5 bases). Trimming left V 3 bases short and J 6 bases short, with 14 bases between. The CDR3 is made up of 14 amino acids. Per the germline V gene, CDR1 is ENHRY and CDR2 is SYGVKD. The CDR3 sequence: CAISDGAREAEAFF. CDR3 in DNA: TGTGCCATCAGTGATGGCGCCAGGGAGGCTGAAGCTTTCTTT.

The chain couples TRBV19 to TRBJ2-2; 7 bases match TRBD1. Trimming removed 6 bases from V and 5 bases from J; junction bases left unmatched: 9. The CDR3 runs 15 residues. Germline V gives CDR1 LNHDA, CDR2 SQIVND (reference sequence). The CDR3 nucleotides are TGTGCCAGTAGACACACCGGGACAGATACCGGGGAGCTGTTTTTT. It translates to CASRHTGTDTGELFF.

The V call is TRBV29-1, the J call TRBJ2-7; D may be TRBD2 (7 bases). Trimming removed 3 bases from V and 3 bases from J, with 21 bases in between. The CDR3 is 16 amino acids. Germline V lookup: CDR1 SQVTM, CDR2 ANQGSEA. The CDR3 protein is CSVDARGRGKLYEQYF. The CDR3 nucleotides are TGCAGCGTTGACGCAAGGGGGAGGGGGAAGCTCTACGAGCAGTACTTC.

The chain recombines TRBV3-1 (or the pseudogene TRBV3-2) with TRBJ1-4; D not resolved. The CDR3 is 16 amino acids. V lost 2 bases to trimming and J lost 1 base, with 11 bases between them. The germline CDR1 and CDR2 sequences are LGHDT and YNNKEL (reference sequence). This chain's CDR3 is CASSQRLGQTNEKLFF. CDR3 DNA: TGTGCCAGCAGCCAAAGACTCGGCCAAACTAATGAAAAACTGTTTTTT.

This clone showed up just once. The rearrangement joins TRBV6-5 to TRBJ1-2; D perhaps matches TRBD1 (6 bases). The CDR3 has 15 residues. The V and J ends lost 0 bases and 6 bases respectively, with 14 bases between them. The germline gives CDR1 MNHEY, CDR2 SVGAGI. The chain's CDR3 is CASSYSNRVDHGYTF. In DNA, the CDR3 is TGTGCCAGCAGTTACTCGAACAGGGTGGATCATGGCTACACCTTC.

V and J are TRBV18 and TRBJ1-2; 8 bases map to TRBD1. This CDR3 region has 14 residues. Germline V gives CDR1 KGHSH, CDR2 LQKENI. The ends lost 3 bases at V and 4 bases at J; junction bases unmatched: 4. Here the CDR3 DNA reads TGTGCCAGCTCACCCTTGGGACAGGTCTATGGCTACACCTTC. This encodes CASSPLGQVYGYTF.

V gene TRBV11-2 combines with J gene TRBJ2-1, with TRBD2 matching over 9 bases. This CDR3 is 14 amino acids long. Per the germline V gene, CDR1 is SGHAT and CDR2 is FQNNGV. With 6 bases clipped from V and 4 bases from J, the junction kept 4 bases outside the gene matches. CDR3: CASRVAGEYNEQFF. CDR3 bases: TGTGCCAGCAGGGTAGCGGGAGAATACAATGAGCAGTTCTTC.

This chain uses TRBV5-5 with TRBJ1-4, with D hard to call. V was shortened by 0 bases and J by 7 bases, with 4 bases between the two germline ends. Germline assignment: CDR1 SGHKS and CDR2 YYEKEE (reference sequence). The CDR3 is 12 residues long. This CDR3 is CASSLAFEKLFF. CDR3 sequence (DNA): TGTGCCAGCAGCTTGGCCTTTGAAAAACTGTTTTTT.

The chain recombines TRBV13 with TRBJ1-2; D may be TRBD1 (5 bases). This CDR3 spans 13 amino acids. From germline, CDR1 is PRHDT and CDR2 FYEKMQ (reference sequence). V shed 4 bases and J shed 4 bases, with 10 bases lying between them. The CDR3 nucleotides are TGTGCCAGCAGCTCAGACAGCTCCTATGGCTACACCTTC. This codes for CASSSDSSYGYTF.

This chain connects TRBV19 to TRBJ2-1; the D gene is possibly TRBD2 (5 bases). This CDR3 is 17 amino acids long. CDR1 and CDR2 from the germline V gene are LNHDA and SQIVND (reference sequence). The ends were cut back, 3 bases at V and 4 bases at J, with 19 bases in the middle. For the CDR3, the DNA is TGTGCCAGTAGTATTTTAAGAGGAGGATTCTCTTACAATGAGCAGTTCTTC. Protein product: CASSILRGGFSYNEQFF.

The chain links TRBV7-3 to TRBJ2-1; 10 bases fit TRBD2. Trimming took 4 bases from V and 4 from J; bases not matched to a gene: 13. The length of the CDR3 is 18 residues. The germline gives CDR1 SGHTA, CDR2 FQGTGA. CDR3 sequence reads: CASSSRGAGGPGYNEQFF. Written as DNA, the CDR3 is TGTGCCAGCAGCTCCCGAGGAGCGGGGGGGCCTGGTTACAATGAGCAGTTCTTC.

This clone was picked up a small number of times. The chain uses TRBV4-3 and TRBJ1-3, with 7 bases aligning to TRBD1. CDR1 and CDR2 (germline): LGHNA, YSLEER. The CDR3 is made up of 17 amino acids. V shed 0 bases and J 0 bases; nucleotides not matched to a gene: 5. The CDR3 is CASSQDPGQSSGNTIYF. The CDR3 bases are TGCGCCAGCAGCCAAGATCCGGGACAGAGCTCTGGAAACACCATATATTTT.